This T cell receptor (beta chain) came from a study of cytomegalovirus exposure and HLA in healthy donors. The PCR was carried out with 60 Vbeta primers and 13 Jbeta primers. Using immunoSEQ multiplex PCR, the repertoire was profiled, and TCRdb retains in-frame clones only, with some absent. The sample lists roughly 120,000 clones; more than 60% were seen once. The V gene's germline CDR1 is SGDLS and CDR2 YYNGEE. This CDR3 comprises 16 residues. V lost 0 bases, J lost 1 base, and 2 bases stayed unmatched. What was sequenced was PBMCs. The chain carries TRBV9 and TRBJ2-2; 8 nucleotides line up with TRBD1. This TCR was sampled from a woman aged 40 to 50 in good health and CMV-seronegative. CDR3 in amino acids: CASSVETGVNTGELFF. Written as DNA, the CDR3 is TGTGCCAGCAGCGTAGAGACAGGGGTGAACACCGGGGAGCTGTTTTTT.